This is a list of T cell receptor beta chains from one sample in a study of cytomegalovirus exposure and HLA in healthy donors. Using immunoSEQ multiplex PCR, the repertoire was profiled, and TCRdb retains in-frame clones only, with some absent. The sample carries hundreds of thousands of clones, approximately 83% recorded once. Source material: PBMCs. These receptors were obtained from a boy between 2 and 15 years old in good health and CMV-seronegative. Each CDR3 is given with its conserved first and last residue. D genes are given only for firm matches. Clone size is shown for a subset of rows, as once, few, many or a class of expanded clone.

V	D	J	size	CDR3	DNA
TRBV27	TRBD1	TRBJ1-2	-	CASSLTGGALYGYTF	TGTGCCAGCAGTTTAACAGGGGGCGCTTTGTATGGCTACACCTTC
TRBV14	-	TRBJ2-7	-	CASSQEGSFYYEQYF	TGTGCCAGCAGCCAAGAGGGGAGTTTTTACTACGAGCAGTACTTC
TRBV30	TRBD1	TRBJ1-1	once	CAWSVGQGSTEAFF	TGTGCCTGGAGTGTCGGACAGGGGAGCACTGAAGCTTTCTTT
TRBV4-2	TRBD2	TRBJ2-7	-	CASSQDLPSGSYEQYF	TGTGCCAGCAGCCAAGATCTACCTAGCGGGAGTTACGAGCAGTACTTC
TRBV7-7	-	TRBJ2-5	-	CASSLGQGGTQYF	TGTGCTAGCAGCTTAGGGCAGGGGGGGACCCAGTACTTC
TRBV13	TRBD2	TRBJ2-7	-	CASSVGSSGSYEQYF	TGTGCCAGCAGCGTGGGTTCTAGCGGGTCGTACGAGCAGTACTTC
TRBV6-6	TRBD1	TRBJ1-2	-	CASSYSTGGQSHTF	TGTGCCAGCAGTTACTCTACCGGGGGACAGAGTCACACCTTC
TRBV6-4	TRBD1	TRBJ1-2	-	CASRAGQGSWGYTF	TGTGCCAGCAGGGCTGGACAGGGTAGCTGGGGCTACACCTTC
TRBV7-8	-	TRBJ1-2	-	CASSLEGNYGYTF	TGTGCCAGCAGCTTAGAGGGGAACTATGGCTACACCTTC
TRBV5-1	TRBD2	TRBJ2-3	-	CASSLSGTPTDTQYF	TGCGCCAGCAGCTTGAGCGGGACTCCCACAGATACGCAGTATTTT
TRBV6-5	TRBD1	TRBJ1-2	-	CASSYSGQGSGYTF	TGTGCCAGCAGTTACTCGGGACAGGGAAGTGGCTACACCTTC
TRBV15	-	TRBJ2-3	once	CATSPRWLTYSTDTQYF	TGTGCCACCAGCCCGAGGTGGCTAACATATAGCACAGATACGCAGTATTTT
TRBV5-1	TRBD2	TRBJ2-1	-	CASSPRTSGSNEQFF	TGCGCCAGCAGCCCGCGGACTAGCGGGAGTAATGAGCAGTTCTTC
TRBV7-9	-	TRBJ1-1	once	CASSLVSGEAEAFF	TGTGCCAGCAGCCTAGTGTCGGGGGAGGCTGAAGCTTTCTTT
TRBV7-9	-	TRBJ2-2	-	CASSSSSPGELFF	TGTGCCAGCAGCTCCTCCTCCCCCGGGGAGCTGTTTTTT
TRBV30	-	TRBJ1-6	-	CAWSASVSNSPLHF	TGTGCCTGGAGTGCTTCGGTATCCAATTCACCCCTCCACTTT
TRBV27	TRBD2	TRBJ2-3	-	CASSAGLAGGGDTQYF	TGTGCCAGCAGTGCAGGACTAGCGGGGGGCGGTGATACGCAGTATTTT
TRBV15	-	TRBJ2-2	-	CATSSGGQTTGELFF	TGTGCCACCAGCAGCGGGGGTCAGACCACCGGGGAGCTGTTTTTT
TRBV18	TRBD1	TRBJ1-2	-	CASSLRDRSNYGYTF	TGTGCCAGCTCACTCCGGGACAGAAGTAACTATGGCTACACCTTC
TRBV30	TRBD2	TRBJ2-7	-	CAWSAVAGPYEQYF	TGTGCCTGGAGTGCGGTAGCGGGGCCCTACGAGCAGTACTTC
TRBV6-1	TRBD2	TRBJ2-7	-	CASGTSGRAGEQYF	TGTGCCAGTGGGACTAGCGGGAGGGCCGGCGAGCAGTACTTC
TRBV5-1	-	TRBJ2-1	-	CASSYLAASYNEQFF	TGCGCCAGCAGCTATTTAGCGGCTTCCTACAATGAGCAGTTCTTC
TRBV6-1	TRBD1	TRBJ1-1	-	CASSEDRGSPEAFF	TGTGCCAGCAGTGAAGACAGGGGGTCTCCTGAAGCTTTCTTT
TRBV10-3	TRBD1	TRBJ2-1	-	CAIRPTGGSYNEQFF	TGTGCCATCAGGCCAACAGGGGGCTCCTACAATGAGCAGTTCTTC
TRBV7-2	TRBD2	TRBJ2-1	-	CASSLRGGGGLNEQFF	TGTGCCAGCAGCTTACGCGGAGGCGGGGGTTTGAATGAGCAGTTCTTC
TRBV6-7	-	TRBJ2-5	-	CASTKGEEETQYF	TGTGCCAGCACCAAAGGGGAGGAAGAGACCCAGTACTTC
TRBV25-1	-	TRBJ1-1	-	CASSPLSEYDTEAFF	TGTGCCAGCAGCCCCTTAAGTGAGTATGACACTGAAGCTTTCTTT
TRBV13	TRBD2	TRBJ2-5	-	CASSPLGTSKETQYF	TGTGCCAGCAGCCCCCTAGGGACTAGCAAAGAGACCCAGTACTTC
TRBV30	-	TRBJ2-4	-	CAWSDEGRAKNIQYF	TGTGCCTGGAGTGATGAGGGGAGGGCCAAAAACATTCAGTACTTC
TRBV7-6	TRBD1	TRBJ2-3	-	CASSSPGTATDTQYF	TGTGCCAGCAGCTCCCCCGGGACAGCCACAGATACGCAGTATTTT
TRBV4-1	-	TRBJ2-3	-	CASSQARGGTVDFSTDTQYF	TGCGCCAGCAGCCAGGCCCGAGGGGGGACAGTAGATTTTAGCACAGATACGCAGTATTTT
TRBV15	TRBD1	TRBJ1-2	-	CATSRDRGDRGTGYTF	TGTGCCACCAGCAGAGATCGCGGGGACAGGGGGACCGGCTACACCTTC
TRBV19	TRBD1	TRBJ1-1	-	CASSRQGNTEAFF	TGTGCCAGTAGTCGACAGGGGAACACTGAAGCTTTCTTT
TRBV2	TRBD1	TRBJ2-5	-	CASSEALGQGEEQYF	TGTGCCAGCAGTGAAGCGCTTGGACAGGGTGAAGAGCAGTACTTC
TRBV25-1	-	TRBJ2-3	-	CASSELGRSVDTQYF	TGTGCCAGCAGTGAATTGGGCAGGTCGGTAGATACGCAGTATTTT
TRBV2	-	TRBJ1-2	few	CASSGNGQSIYGYTF	TGTGCCAGCAGTGGAAACGGACAGTCGATCTATGGCTACACCTTC
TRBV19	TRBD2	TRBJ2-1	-	CASSPGLAGANEQFF	TGTGCCAGTAGTCCCGGACTAGCGGGAGCCAATGAGCAGTTCTTC